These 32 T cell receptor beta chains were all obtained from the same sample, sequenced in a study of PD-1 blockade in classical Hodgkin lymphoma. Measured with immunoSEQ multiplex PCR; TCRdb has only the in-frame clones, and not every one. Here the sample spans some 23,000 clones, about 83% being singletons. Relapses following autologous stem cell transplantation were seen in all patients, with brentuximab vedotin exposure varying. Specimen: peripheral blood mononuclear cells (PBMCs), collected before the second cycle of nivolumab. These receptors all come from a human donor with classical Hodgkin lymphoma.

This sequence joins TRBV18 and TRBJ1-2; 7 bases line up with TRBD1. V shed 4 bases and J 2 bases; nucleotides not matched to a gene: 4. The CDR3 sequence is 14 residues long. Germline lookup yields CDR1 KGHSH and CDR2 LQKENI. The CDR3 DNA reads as TGTGCCAGCTCACGGACAGGACCGAACTATGGCTACACCTTC. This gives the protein CASSRTGPNYGYTF.

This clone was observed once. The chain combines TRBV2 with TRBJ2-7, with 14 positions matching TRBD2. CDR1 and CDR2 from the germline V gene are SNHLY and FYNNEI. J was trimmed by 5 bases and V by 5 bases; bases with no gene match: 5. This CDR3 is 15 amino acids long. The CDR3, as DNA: TGTGCCAGCAGTCCTCCGGGACTAGCGGGAGACGAGCAGTACTTC. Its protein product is CASSPPGLAGDEQYF. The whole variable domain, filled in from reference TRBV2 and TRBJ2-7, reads EPEVTQTPSHQVTQMGQEVILRCVPISNHLYFYWYRQILGQKVEFLVSFYNNEISEKSEIFDDQFSVERPDGSNFTLKIRSTKLEDSAMYFCASSPPGLAGDEQYFGPGTRLTVT.

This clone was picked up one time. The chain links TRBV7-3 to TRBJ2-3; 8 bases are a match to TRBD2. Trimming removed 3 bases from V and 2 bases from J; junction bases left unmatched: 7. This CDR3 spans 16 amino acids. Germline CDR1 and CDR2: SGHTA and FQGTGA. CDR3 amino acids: CASSLIAGSITDTQYF. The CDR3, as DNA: TGTGCCAGCAGCTTGATAGCGGGATCTATCACAGATACGCAGTATTTT.

In DNA, the CDR3 is TGTGCCAGCAGCCTGTGGGGGTTGAGTTATGGCTACACCTTC. Amino acid sequence: CASSLWGLSYGYTF. V gene TRBV5-6 combines with J gene TRBJ1-2; perhaps TRBD1 as D (5 bases). V shed 4 bases and J shed 5 bases, with 15 bases lying between them. The CDR3 extends over 14 amino acids. Germline assignment: CDR1 SGHDT and CDR2 YYEEEE.

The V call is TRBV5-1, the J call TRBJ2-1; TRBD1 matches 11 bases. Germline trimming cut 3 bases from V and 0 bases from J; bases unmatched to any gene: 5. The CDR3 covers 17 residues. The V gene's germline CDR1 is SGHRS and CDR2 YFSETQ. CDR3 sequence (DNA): TGCGCCAGCAGCTCCGGGACAGGGGGTACCTCCTACAATGAGCAGTTCTTC. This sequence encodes CASSSGTGGTSYNEQFF.

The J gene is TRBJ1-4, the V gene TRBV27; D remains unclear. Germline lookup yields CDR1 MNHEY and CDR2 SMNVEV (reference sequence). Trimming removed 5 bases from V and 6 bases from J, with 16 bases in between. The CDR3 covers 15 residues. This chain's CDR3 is CASSPWSSADEKLFF. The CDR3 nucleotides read TGTGCCAGCAGTCCCTGGTCGTCGGCAGATGAAAAACTGTTTTTT.

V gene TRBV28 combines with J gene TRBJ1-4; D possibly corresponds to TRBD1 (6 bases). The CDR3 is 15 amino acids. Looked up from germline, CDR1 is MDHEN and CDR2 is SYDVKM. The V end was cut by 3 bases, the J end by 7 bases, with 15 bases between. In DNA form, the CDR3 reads TGTGCCAGCAGTTTCCTGGGGGCCGAGGTTGAAAAACTGTTTTTT. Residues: CASSFLGAEVEKLFF.

The CDR3 reads CASSVGYTSYEQFF. The DNA of the CDR3 is TGTGCCAGCAGCGTAGGATACACAAGTTATGAGCAGTTCTTC. V usage is TRBV9 and J usage is TRBJ2-1; D unclear. Trimming stripped 0 bases from V and 8 bases from J, with 12 bases between. Germline CDR1 SGDLS, CDR2 YYNGEE. The CDR3 extends over 14 amino acids. Using reference TRBV9 and TRBJ2-1 for the parts outside the CDR3, the full variable domain is DSGVTQTPKHLITATGQRVTLRCSPRSGDLSVYWYQQSLDQGLQFLIQYYNGEERAKGNILERFSAQQFPDLHSELNLSSLELGDSALYFCASSVGYTSYEQFFGPGTRLTVL.

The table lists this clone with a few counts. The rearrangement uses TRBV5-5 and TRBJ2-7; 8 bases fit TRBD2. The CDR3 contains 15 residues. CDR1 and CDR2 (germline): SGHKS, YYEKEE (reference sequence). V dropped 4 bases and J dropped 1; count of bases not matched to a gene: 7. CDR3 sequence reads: CASSPQRGLSYEQYF. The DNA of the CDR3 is TGTGCCAGCAGCCCCCAGCGGGGGCTGTCCTACGAGCAGTACTTC.

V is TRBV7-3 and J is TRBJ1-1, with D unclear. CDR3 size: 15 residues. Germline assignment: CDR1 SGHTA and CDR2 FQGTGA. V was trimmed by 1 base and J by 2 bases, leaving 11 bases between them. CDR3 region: CASSLKGPDNTEAFF. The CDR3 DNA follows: TGTGCCAGCAGCTTAAAAGGTCCAGACAACACTGAAGCTTTCTTT.

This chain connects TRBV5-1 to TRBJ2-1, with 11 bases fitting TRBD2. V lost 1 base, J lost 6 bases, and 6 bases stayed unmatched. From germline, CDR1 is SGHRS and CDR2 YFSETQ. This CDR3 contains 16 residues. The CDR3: CASSLTPGLAANEQFF. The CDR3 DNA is TGCGCCAGCAGCTTGACGCCGGGACTAGCGGCCAATGAGCAGTTCTTC.

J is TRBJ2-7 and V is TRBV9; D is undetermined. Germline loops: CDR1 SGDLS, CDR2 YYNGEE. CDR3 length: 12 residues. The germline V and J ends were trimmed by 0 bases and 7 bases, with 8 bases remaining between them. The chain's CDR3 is CASSVGDSEQYF. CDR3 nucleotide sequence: TGTGCCAGCAGCGTAGGGGATAGTGAGCAGTACTTC. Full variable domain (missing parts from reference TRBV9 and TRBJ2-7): DSGVTQTPKHLITATGQRVTLRCSPRSGDLSVYWYQQSLDQGLQFLIQYYNGEERAKGNILERFSAQQFPDLHSELNLSSLELGDSALYFCASSVGDSEQYFGPGTRLTVT.

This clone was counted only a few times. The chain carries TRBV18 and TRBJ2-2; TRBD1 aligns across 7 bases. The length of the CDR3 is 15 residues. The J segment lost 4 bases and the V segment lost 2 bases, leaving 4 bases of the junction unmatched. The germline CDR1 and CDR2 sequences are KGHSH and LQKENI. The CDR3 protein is CASSPGDSPTGELFF. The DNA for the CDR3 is TGTGCCAGCTCACCAGGGGACAGCCCCACCGGGGAGCTGTTTTTT.

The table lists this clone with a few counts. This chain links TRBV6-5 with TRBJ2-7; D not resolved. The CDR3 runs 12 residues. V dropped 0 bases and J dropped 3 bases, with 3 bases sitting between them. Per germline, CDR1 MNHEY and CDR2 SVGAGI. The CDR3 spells CASSYSRYEQYF. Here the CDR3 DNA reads TGTGCCAGCAGTTACTCCCGCTACGAGCAGTACTTC.

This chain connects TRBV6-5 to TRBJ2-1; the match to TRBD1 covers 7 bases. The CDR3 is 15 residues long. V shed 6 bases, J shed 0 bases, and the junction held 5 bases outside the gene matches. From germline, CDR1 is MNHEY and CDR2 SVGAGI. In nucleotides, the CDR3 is TGTGCCAGCAGGCCAGGGACAGACTCCTACAATGAGCAGTTCTTC. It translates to CASRPGTDSYNEQFF.

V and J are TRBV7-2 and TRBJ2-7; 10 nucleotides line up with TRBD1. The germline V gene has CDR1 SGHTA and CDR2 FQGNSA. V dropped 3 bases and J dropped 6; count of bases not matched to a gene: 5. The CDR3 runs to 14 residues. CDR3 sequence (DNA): TGTGCCAGCAGCTTCCGACAGGGGGCCTTCGAGCAGTACTTC. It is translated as CASSFRQGAFEQYF.

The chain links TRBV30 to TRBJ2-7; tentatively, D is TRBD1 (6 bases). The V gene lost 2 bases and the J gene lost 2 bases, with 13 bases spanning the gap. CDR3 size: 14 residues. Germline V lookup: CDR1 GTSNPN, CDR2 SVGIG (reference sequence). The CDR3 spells CAWSSDSFAYEQYF. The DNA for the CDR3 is TGTGCCTGGAGTTCGGACAGTTTTGCCTACGAGCAGTACTTC.

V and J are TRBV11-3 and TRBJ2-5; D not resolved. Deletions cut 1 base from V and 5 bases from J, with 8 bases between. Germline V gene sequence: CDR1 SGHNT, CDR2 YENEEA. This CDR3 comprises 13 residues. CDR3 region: CASSLAPYETQYF. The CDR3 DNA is TGTGCCAGCAGCTTAGCCCCCTATGAGACCCAGTACTTC.

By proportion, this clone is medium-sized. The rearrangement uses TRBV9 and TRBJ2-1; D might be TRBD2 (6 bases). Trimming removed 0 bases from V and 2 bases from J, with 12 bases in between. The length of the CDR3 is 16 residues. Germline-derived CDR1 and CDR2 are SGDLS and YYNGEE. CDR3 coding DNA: TGTGCCAGCAGCGTAGGCGGGATTGGGACCTACAATGAGCAGTTCTTC. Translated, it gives CASSVGGIGTYNEQFF.

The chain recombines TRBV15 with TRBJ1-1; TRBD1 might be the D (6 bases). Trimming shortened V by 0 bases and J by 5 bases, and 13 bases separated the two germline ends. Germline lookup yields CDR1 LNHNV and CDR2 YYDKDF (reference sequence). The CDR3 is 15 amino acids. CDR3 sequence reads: CATSRDQPGQTEAFF. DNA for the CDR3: TGTGCCACCAGCAGAGACCAACCCGGACAGACTGAAGCTTTCTTT.

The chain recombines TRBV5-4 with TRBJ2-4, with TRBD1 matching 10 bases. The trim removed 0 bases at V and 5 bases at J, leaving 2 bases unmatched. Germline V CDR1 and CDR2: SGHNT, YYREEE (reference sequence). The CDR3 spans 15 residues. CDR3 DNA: TGTGCCAGCAGCTTGGCCGGGACAGGGGAAAACATTCAGTACTTC. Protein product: CASSLAGTGENIQYF.

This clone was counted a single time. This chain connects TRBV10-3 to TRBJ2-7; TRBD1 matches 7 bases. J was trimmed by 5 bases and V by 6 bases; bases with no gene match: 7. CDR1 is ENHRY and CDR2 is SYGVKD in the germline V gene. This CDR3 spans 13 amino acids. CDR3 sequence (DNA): TGTGCCATCAGCCGACAGGGAGACGACGAGCAGTACTTC. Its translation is CAISRQGDDEQYF.

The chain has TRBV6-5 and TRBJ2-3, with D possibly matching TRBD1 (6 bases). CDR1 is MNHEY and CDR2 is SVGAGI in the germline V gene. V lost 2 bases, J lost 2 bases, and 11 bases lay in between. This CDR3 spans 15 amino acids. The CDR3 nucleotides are TGTGCCAGCAGTTACGAGACAGGATTCACAGATACGCAGTATTTT. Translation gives CASSYETGFTDTQYF.

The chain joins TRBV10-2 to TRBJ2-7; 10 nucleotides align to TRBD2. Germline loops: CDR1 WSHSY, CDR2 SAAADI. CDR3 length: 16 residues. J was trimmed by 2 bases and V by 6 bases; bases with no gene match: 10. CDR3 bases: TGCGCCAGCAGAGGGCTAGCGGGAGCCCCTACCTACGAGCAGTACTTC. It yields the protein CASRGLAGAPTYEQYF.

This CDR3 reads CASSLGVGNEQFF. In DNA form, the CDR3 reads TGTGCCAGCAGCTTAGGTGTAGGTAATGAGCAGTTCTTC. The rearrangement uses TRBV11-2 and TRBJ2-1, with no clear D. V was trimmed by 1 base and J by 7 bases, leaving 8 bases between them. The length of the CDR3 is 13 residues. CDR1 is SGHAT and CDR2 is FQNNGV in the germline V gene.

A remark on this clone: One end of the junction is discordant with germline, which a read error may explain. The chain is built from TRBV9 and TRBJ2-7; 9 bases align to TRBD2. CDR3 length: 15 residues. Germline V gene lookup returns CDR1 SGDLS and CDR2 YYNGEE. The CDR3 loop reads CASSPEGTSSDEQYF. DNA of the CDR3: TGTGCCAGCAGCCCAGAAGGGACTAGCTCCGACGAGCAGTACTTC.

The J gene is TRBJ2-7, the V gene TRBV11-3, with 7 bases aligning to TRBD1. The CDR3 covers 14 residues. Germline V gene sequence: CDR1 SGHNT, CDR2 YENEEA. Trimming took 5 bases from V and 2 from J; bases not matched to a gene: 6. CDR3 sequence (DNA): TGTGCCAGCAGCCCGAGACAGGGTCCCTACGAGCAGTACTTC. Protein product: CASSPRQGPYEQYF. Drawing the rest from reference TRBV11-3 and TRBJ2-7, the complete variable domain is EAGVVQSPRYKIIEKKQPVAFWCNPISGHNTLYWYLQNLGQGPELLIRYENEEAVDDSQLPKDRFSAERLKGVDSTLKIQPAELGDSAVYLCASSPRQGPYEQYFGPGTRLTVT.

CDR3 region: CASSRPPTGGYYEQYF. For the CDR3, the DNA is TGTGCCAGCAGTCGCCCTCCGACAGGGGGCTACTACGAGCAGTACTTC. V and J are TRBV6-6 and TRBJ2-7; 10 positions match TRBD1. J lost 3 bases, V lost 5 bases, and 10 bases had no gene match. The CDR3 covers 16 residues. CDR1 and CDR2 (germline): MNHNY, SVGAGI (reference sequence).

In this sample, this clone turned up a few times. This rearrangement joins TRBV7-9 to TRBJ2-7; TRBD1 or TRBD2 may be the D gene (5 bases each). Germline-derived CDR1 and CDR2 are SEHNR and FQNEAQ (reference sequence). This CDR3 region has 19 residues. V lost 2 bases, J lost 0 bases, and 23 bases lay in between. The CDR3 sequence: CASSLPVSGQRPSSYEQYF. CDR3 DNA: TGTGCCAGCAGCTTACCGGTGTCGGGGCAGCGCCCCAGCTCCTACGAGCAGTACTTC.

CDR3 sequence reads: CASRSGQGTGELFF. CDR3 bases: TGTGCCAGCAGGTCGGGACAGGGGACCGGGGAGCTGTTTTTT. This chain connects TRBV6-5 to TRBJ2-2; TRBD1 matches 10 bases. Trimming at V came to 6 bases and at J to 5 bases, leaving 3 bases not matched to a gene. CDR3 size: 14 residues. Germline V gene data show CDR1 as MNHEY and CDR2 as SVGAGI.

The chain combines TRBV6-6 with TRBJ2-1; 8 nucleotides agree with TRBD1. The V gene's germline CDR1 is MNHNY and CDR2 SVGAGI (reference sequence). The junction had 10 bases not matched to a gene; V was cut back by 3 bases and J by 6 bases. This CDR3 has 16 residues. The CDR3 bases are TGTGCCAGCAGTTATAGGGGCCCGACAGGGGCCAATGAGCAGTTCTTC. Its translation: CASSYRGPTGANEQFF.

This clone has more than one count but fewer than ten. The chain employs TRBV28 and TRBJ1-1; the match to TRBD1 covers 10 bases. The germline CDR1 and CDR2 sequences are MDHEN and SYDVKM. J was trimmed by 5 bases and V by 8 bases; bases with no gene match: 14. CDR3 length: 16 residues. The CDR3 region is CASASWTGGRWTEAFF. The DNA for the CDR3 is TGTGCCAGCGCCTCGTGGACAGGGGGGAGGTGGACTGAAGCTTTCTTT.